The 11 T cell receptor beta chains given below trace back to one sample, sequenced in a study of radiotherapy plus CTLA-4 blockade in lung cancer. Clones were read by immunoSEQ multiplex PCR, and TCRdb kept only the in-frame ones, dropping some. The sample lists some 15,000 clones; 70% to 85% were seen once. Sequenced material: peripheral blood, taken from a patient treated with radiotherapy plus ipilimumab. These TCRs come from a human donor with non-small cell lung cancer whose response to radiotherapy plus ipilimumab could not be evaluated.

The chain has TRBV30 and TRBJ1-5, with TRBD1 matching over 8 bases. The V segment lost 0 bases and the J segment 4 bases; nucleotides outside the gene matches: 2. The CDR3 spans 14 residues. CDR1 is GTSNPN and CDR2 is SVGIG in the germline V gene (reference sequence). CDR3 bases: TGTGCCTGGAGTGTACAGGGGGGGAATCAGCCCCAGCATTTT. Amino acid sequence: CAWSVQGGNQPQHF.

J is TRBJ2-1 and V is TRBV30; 8 positions agree with TRBD2. The CDR3 totals 14 residues. With 0 bases clipped from V and 6 bases from J, the junction kept 4 bases outside the gene matches. Germline loops: CDR1 GTSNPN, CDR2 SVGIG (reference sequence). The CDR3 DNA reads TGTGCCTGGAGTGTAGGCGGGGGGCTCAATGAGCAGTTCTTC. Its protein product is CAWSVGGGLNEQFF.

This clone was seen just once. The chain combines TRBV5-4 with TRBJ2-3; possible D gene TRBD1, 6 bases. Germline-derived CDR1 and CDR2 are SGHNT and YYREEE (reference sequence). This CDR3 spans 15 amino acids. Trimming cost V 1 base and J 6 bases, with 15 bases left between them. The CDR3 DNA is TGTGCCAGCAGCTTGTTCCTGGGGGCTGGGGATACGCAGTATTTT. Amino acid sequence: CASSLFLGAGDTQYF.

J is TRBJ2-3 and V is TRBV5-1; 8 bases map to TRBD2. V trimming: 0 bases; J trimming: 5 bases; junction bases outside the gene matches: 11. There are 17 residues in the CDR3. Germline assignment: CDR1 SGHRS and CDR2 YFSETQ. Here the CDR3 reads CASSLAYLGGGQDTQYF. The CDR3 nucleotides are TGCGCCAGCAGCTTGGCCTATCTTGGCGGGGGGCAAGATACGCAGTATTTT.

This clone was found a few times. The J gene is TRBJ2-3, the V gene TRBV7-3, with 13 bases fitting TRBD2. The CDR3 totals 16 residues. Trimming at V came to 5 bases and at J to 2 bases, leaving 4 bases not matched to a gene. CDR1 SGHTA and CDR2 FQGTGA come from the germline V gene. The CDR3 sequence is CASSTGLAGATDTQYF. In DNA, the CDR3 is TGTGCCAGCAGCACCGGACTAGCGGGGGCCACAGATACGCAGTATTTT.

The CDR3 nucleotides read TGTGCCAGCAGCTTAGCGAGACTAGCGGGGTTTACAGATACGCAGTATTTT. Translated, it gives CASSLARLAGFTDTQYF. This chain connects TRBV7-9 to TRBJ2-3; 11 nucleotides align to TRBD2. The germline V gene encodes CDR1 SEHNR and CDR2 FQNEAQ (reference sequence). The CDR3 contains 17 residues. J gave up 3 bases and V 0 bases, and 5 bases lay outside the gene matches.

The chain is built from TRBV28 and TRBJ2-5; TRBD1 is a possible D gene (5 bases). V dropped 2 bases and J dropped 2 bases, with 9 bases sitting between them. This CDR3 spans 14 amino acids. Per germline, CDR1 MDHEN and CDR2 SYDVKM. CDR3 in DNA: TGTGCCAGCAGTTTACTGACAGTACAAGAGACCCAGTACTTC. Translated, it gives CASSLLTVQETQYF.

This rearrangement joins TRBV7-9 to TRBJ2-7, with D possibly TRBD2 on 6 matching bases. The germline CDR1 and CDR2 sequences are SEHNR and FQNEAQ (reference sequence). Trimming removed 1 base from V and 6 bases from J, with 19 bases in between. CDR3 length: 16 amino acids. CDR3 protein: CASSLGWPGAESEQYF. In DNA form, the CDR3 reads TGTGCCAGCAGCTTAGGGTGGCCGGGAGCGGAGTCCGAGCAGTACTTC.

The V and J genes are TRBV7-3 and TRBJ2-2; TRBD2 aligns across 8 bases. V lost 5 bases, J lost 3 bases, and 11 bases stayed unmatched. This CDR3 contains 17 residues. The germline V gene encodes CDR1 SGHTA and CDR2 FQGTGA. This chain's CDR3 is CASSPRAGVQDTGELFF. In DNA, the CDR3 is TGTGCCAGCAGCCCACGAGCGGGGGTACAAGACACCGGGGAGCTGTTTTTT.

This chain connects TRBV29-1 to TRBJ1-5; TRBD1 might be the D (6 bases). CDR1 and CDR2 (germline): SQVTM, ANQGSEA. The CDR3 loop spans 13 amino acids. V was clipped by 4 bases and J by 6 bases, with 13 bases between them. In DNA, the CDR3 is TGCAGCGTTGTGGCAGGGGCGGGTCAGCCCCAGCATTTT. Its translation is CSVVAGAGQPQHF.

This clone was seen a few times. The chain has TRBV4-1 and TRBJ1-3; D may be TRBD1 (6 bases). V dropped 2 bases and J dropped 4 bases, with 12 bases sitting between them. The CDR3 runs 15 residues. From germline, CDR1 is MGHRA and CDR2 YSYEKL. The CDR3 DNA sequence: TGCGCCAGCAGCCAAATCGGGGGGGCAGGAAACACCATATATTTT. Translated: CASSQIGGAGNTIYF.